Below, 22 T cell receptor beta chains from the same sample are listed, as sequenced in a study of blood T cell repertoires in COVID-19 (dated by TCRdb to the early 2020s). To prepare the library, the immunoSEQ multiplex PCR assay was applied. Held by TCRdb, this immuneACCESS table contains in-frame sequences only and omits some clones. Under half of the omission traces to an unresolved V gene where checked; the cause of the rest is unknown. In this sample the table shows fewer than 350,000 clones, less than 85% of which occur a single time. Clones ranked in the top ten supply around 1.9% of the sample. The specimen sequenced was PBMCs or T cells enriched from blood (not recorded which). The receptors stem from a woman aged 30 to 39 who had been exposed to COVID-19.

This chain links TRBV28 with TRBJ1-2; D possibly corresponds to TRBD1 (6 bases). The CDR3 covers 14 residues. Germline loops: CDR1 MDHEN, CDR2 SYDVKM. V lost 5 bases, J lost 4 bases, and 14 bases lay in between. The CDR3, as DNA: TGTGCCAGCAGTCCACAGGGCCTCGGCTATGGCTACACCTTC. Protein: CASSPQGLGYGYTF.

The chain uses TRBV28 and TRBJ1-2; 9 positions match TRBD1. The CDR3 has 13 residues. In germline, CDR1 is MDHEN, CDR2 SYDVKM. V was clipped by 3 bases and J by 7 bases; unmatched bases: 3. This chain's CDR3 is CASSFGTGFGYTF. The CDR3 DNA follows: TGTGCCAGCAGTTTTGGGACAGGGTTTGGCTACACCTTC.

The chain employs TRBV19 and TRBJ2-3, with 7 nucleotides matching TRBD2. The junction had 3 bases not matched to a gene; V was cut back by 6 bases and J by 0 bases. CDR1 LNHDA and CDR2 SQIVND come from the germline V gene (reference sequence). CDR3 length: 14 amino acids. CDR3: CASSGTISTDTQYF. The CDR3 DNA sequence: TGTGCCAGTAGCGGGACTATCAGCACAGATACGCAGTATTTT.

The chain joins TRBV6-1 to TRBJ1-4, with 7 bases identical to TRBD1. Germline CDR1 and CDR2: MNHNS and SASEGT. Losses at the gene ends were 2 bases for V and 0 bases for J; bases not matched to a gene: 6. The CDR3 covers 17 residues. The CDR3 protein is CASSERTGAPTNEKLFF. The CDR3 nucleotides are TGTGCCAGCAGTGAACGGACAGGAGCTCCAACTAATGAAAAACTGTTTTTT.

This clone was seen only once. The rearrangement links TRBV7-9 to TRBJ1-4, with D possibly TRBD1 on 5 matching bases. Trimming pared 6 bases from V and 12 bases from J, leaving 20 bases between. CDR3 length equals 14 residues. CDR1 is SEHNR, CDR2 FQNEAQ, per germline (reference sequence). CDR3 loop: CASSLQSRGTELFF. The CDR3 region has the DNA TGTGCCAGCAGTCTCCAAAGCCGCGGGACTGAACTGTTTTTT.

The genes are TRBV21-1 and TRBJ1-1. TRBV21-1 is described as a pseudogene. The CDR3 totals 17 residues. The CDR3 sequence is CASSKERRPLWNTEAFF. The DNA of the CDR3 is TGTGCCAGCAGCAAAGAGAGGCGGCCGCTATGGAACACTGAAGCTTTCTTT.

The chain recombines TRBV11-2 with TRBJ2-5; D possibly corresponds to TRBD2 (5 bases). The CDR3 totals 15 residues. The V gene lost 4 bases and the J gene lost 4 bases, with 16 bases spanning the gap. Germline V gene data show CDR1 as SGHAT and CDR2 as FQNNGV. CDR3 region: CASSSSSGNRETQYF. CDR3 sequence (DNA): TGTGCCAGCAGCTCCTCCTCCGGGAATCGAGAGACCCAGTACTTC.

V and J are TRBV4-1 and TRBJ1-5; D not certain. From germline, CDR1 is MGHRA and CDR2 YSYEKL. V shed 0 bases and J shed 11 bases, with 11 bases lying between them. The CDR3 is 13 amino acids. CDR3 region: CASSQDLYESQHF. CDR3 bases: TGCGCCAGCAGCCAAGATCTGTACGAGTCCCAGCATTTT.

The V and J genes are TRBV7-9 and TRBJ1-6; TRBD1 might be the D (6 bases). There are 14 residues in the CDR3. CDR1 SEHNR and CDR2 FQNEAQ come from the germline V gene (reference sequence). Trimming stripped 4 bases from V and 8 bases from J, with 12 bases between. CDR3 in DNA: TGTGCCAGCAGCTCCACAGGGAGGGATTCACCCCTCCACTTT. The encoded protein is CASSSTGRDSPLHF.

The rearrangement joins TRBV7-9 to TRBJ2-1; tentative D call: TRBD1 (5 bases). The CDR3 spans 15 residues. Trimming left V 5 bases short and J 1 base short, with 12 bases between. Looked up from germline, CDR1 is SEHNR and CDR2 is FQNEAQ (reference sequence). CDR3 DNA: TGTGCCAGCAGCAGACAGCTAGGATCCTACAATGAGCAGTTCTTC. Residues: CASSRQLGSYNEQFF.

This clone appeared a single time. The chain uses TRBV5-1 and TRBJ2-3; 7 positions match TRBD2. Germline assignment: CDR1 SGHRS and CDR2 YFSETQ. The CDR3 extends over 15 amino acids. V lost 0 bases to trimming and J lost 4 bases; unmatched junction nucleotides: 5. The CDR3 bases are TGCGCCAGCAGCTTGGACGGCGGGGGTTCAGATACGCAGTATTTT. This gives the protein CASSLDGGGSDTQYF.

This chain's CDR3 is CASSLGGQGMLGNEQFF. The DNA for the CDR3 is TGTGCCAGCAGCTTAGGGGGACAGGGGATGCTCGGGAATGAGCAGTTCTTC. V gene TRBV11-3 combines with J gene TRBJ2-1, with 10 bases lining up with TRBD1. The CDR3 has 17 residues. V trimming: 1 base; J trimming: 7 bases; junction bases outside the gene matches: 10. Germline-derived CDR1 and CDR2 are SGHNT and YENEEA.

This chain joins TRBV24-1 and TRBJ2-1; 15 bases line up with TRBD2. The germline V gene has CDR1 KGHDR and CDR2 SFDVKD. With 3 bases clipped from V and 6 bases from J, the junction kept 11 bases outside the gene matches. This CDR3 contains 19 residues. CDR3 region: CATSDPTDGLAGGFNEQFF. Written as DNA, the CDR3 is TGTGCCACCAGTGATCCTACCGACGGACTAGCGGGGGGGTTCAATGAGCAGTTCTTC.

CDR3 DNA: TGTGCCAGCAGCTTAGAAGGTTTAGGGGGCACTGAAGCTTTCTTT. It specifies CASSLEGLGGTEAFF. The rearrangement joins TRBV13 to TRBJ1-1, with a tentative D call TRBD1 (6 bases). This CDR3 contains 15 residues. Trimming stripped 1 base from V and 4 bases from J, with 13 bases between. In germline, CDR1 is PRHDT, CDR2 FYEKMQ (reference sequence).

The V gene is TRBV7-8, the J gene TRBJ1-6; tentative D call: TRBD1 (6 bases). The CDR3 length is 15 residues. Trimming took off 5 bases at V and 9 bases at J, with 17 bases between the two ends. CDR1 is SGHVS, CDR2 FQNEAQ, per germline. The CDR3 bases are TGTGCCAGCAGCCTAACAGGGAACGGCGGTTCACCCCTCCACTTT. Translation gives CASSLTGNGGSPLHF.

The chain has TRBV2 and TRBJ1-1, with 7 nucleotides matching TRBD1. The germline gives CDR1 SNHLY, CDR2 FYNNEI. This CDR3 comprises 13 residues. V gave up 5 bases and J gave up 12 bases; unmatched junction bases: 12. The CDR3 nucleotides are TGTGCCAGCAGTTTTGGTCCGGGACAGAAAACTTTCTTT. The encoded protein is CASSFGPGQKTFF.

V usage is TRBV5-1 and J usage is TRBJ2-7, with a weak D call TRBD2 (6 bases). Germline CDR1 and CDR2: SGHRS and YFSETQ. CDR3 length equals 14 residues. Trimming removed 3 bases at V and 5 bases at J, with 15 bases between. The CDR3 is CASSSRDLKHEQYF. CDR3 coding DNA: TGCGCCAGCAGCTCCCGGGACTTGAAGCACGAGCAGTACTTC.

DNA of the CDR3: TGCGCCAGCAGCGTTGACAGGGTAGCTGGGGCCAACGTCCTGACTTTC. This encodes CASSVDRVAGANVLTF. The chain combines TRBV5-1 with TRBJ2-6; 7 nucleotides agree with TRBD1. Unmatched junction bases numbered 6, after V lost 4 bases and J lost 2 bases. CDR1 and CDR2 (germline): SGHRS, YFSETQ. The CDR3 runs to 16 residues.

This clone was seen repeatedly, ten times or more. V is TRBV11-2 and J is TRBJ2-7, with TRBD1 identical over 7 bases. CDR3 size: 14 residues. From germline, CDR1 is SGHAT and CDR2 FQNNGV. The V and J ends lost 7 bases and 0 bases, in that order; junction bases with no gene match: 6. The CDR3 nucleotides are TGTGCCAGCACCCAGGGACAGCCCTCCTACGAGCAGTACTTC. Protein sequence: CASTQGQPSYEQYF.

The chain employs TRBV28 and TRBJ2-2; 11 bases fit TRBD2. The CDR3 covers 15 residues. The J segment lost 5 bases and the V segment lost 6 bases, leaving 5 bases of the junction unmatched. The germline V gene has CDR1 MDHEN and CDR2 SYDVKM. The CDR3 coding sequence is TGTGCCAGCAGACTCGGGACTAGCGGTACCGGGGAGCTGTTTTTT. Translation gives CASRLGTSGTGELFF.

The chain recombines TRBV5-1 with TRBJ1-1; 9 bases are shared with TRBD1. This CDR3 comprises 16 residues. Germline values: CDR1 SGHRS, CDR2 YFSETQ. V shed 0 bases, J shed 4 bases, and the junction held 7 bases outside the gene matches. The CDR3 DNA reads as TGCGCCAGCAGCTTGGGACAGGGGGGAGGAGGCACTGAAGCTTTCTTT. Its translation: CASSLGQGGGGTEAFF.

The chain carries TRBV28 and TRBJ2-7, with 16 bases matching TRBD2. Germline lookup yields CDR1 MDHEN and CDR2 SYDVKM. With V trimmed by 7 bases and J by 0 bases, 12 bases remained unmatched. The CDR3 extends over 19 amino acids. This CDR3 is CASTSPGLAGGSSSYEQYF. CDR3 bases: TGTGCCAGCACGTCCCCGGGACTAGCGGGGGGGAGTAGCTCCTACGAGCAGTACTTC.